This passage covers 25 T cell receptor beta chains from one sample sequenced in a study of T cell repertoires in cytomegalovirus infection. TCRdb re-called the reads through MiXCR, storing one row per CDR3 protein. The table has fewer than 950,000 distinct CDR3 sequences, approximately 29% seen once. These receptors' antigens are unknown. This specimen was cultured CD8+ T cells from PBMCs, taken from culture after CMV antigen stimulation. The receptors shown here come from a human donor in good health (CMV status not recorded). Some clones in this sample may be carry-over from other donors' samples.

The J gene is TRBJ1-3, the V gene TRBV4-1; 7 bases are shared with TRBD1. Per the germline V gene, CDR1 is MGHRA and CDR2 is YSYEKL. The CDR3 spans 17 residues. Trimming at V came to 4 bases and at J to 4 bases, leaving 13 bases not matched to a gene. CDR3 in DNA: TGCGCCAGCAGCCTGTCCCCCGCCGGGACAGCAGGAAACACCATATATTTT. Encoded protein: CASSLSPAGTAGNTIYF.

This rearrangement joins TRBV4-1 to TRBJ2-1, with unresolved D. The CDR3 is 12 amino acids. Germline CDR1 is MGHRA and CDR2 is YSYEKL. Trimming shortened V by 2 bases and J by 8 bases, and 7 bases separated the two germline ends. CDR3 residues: CASSQLRDEQFF. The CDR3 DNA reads TGCGCCAGCAGCCAATTACGGGATGAGCAGTTCTTC.

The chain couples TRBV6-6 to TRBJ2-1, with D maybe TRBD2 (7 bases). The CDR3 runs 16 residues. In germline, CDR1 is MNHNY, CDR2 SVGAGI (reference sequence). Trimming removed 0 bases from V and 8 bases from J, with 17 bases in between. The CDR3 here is CASSYSLGGPWHEQFF. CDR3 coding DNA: TGTGCCAGCAGTTACTCCCTCGGGGGGCCTTGGCATGAGCAGTTCTTC.

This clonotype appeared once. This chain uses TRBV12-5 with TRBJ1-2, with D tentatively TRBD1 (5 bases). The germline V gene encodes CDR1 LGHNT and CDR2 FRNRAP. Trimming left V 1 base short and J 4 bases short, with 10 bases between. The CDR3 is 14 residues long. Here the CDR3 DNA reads TGTGCTAGTGGTTTGGGGCCGGGACGCTATGGCTACACCTTC. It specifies CASGLGPGRYGYTF.

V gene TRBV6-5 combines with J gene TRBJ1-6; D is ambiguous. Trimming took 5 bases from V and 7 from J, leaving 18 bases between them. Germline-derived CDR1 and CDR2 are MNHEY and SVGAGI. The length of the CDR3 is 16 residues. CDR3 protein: CASSRDWAGENSPLHF. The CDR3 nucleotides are TGTGCCAGCAGTCGGGATTGGGCCGGGGAGAATTCACCCCTCCACTTT.

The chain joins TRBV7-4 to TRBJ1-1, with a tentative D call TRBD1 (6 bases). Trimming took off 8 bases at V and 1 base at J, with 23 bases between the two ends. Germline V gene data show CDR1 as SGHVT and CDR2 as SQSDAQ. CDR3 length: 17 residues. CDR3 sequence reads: CASEEGGTLIPNTEAFF. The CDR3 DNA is TGTGCCAGCGAAGAAGGCGGGACACTCATTCCGAACACTGAAGCTTTCTTT. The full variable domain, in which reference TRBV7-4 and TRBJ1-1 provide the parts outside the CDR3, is GAGVSQSPRYKVAKRGRDVALRCDSISGHVTLYWYRQTLGQGSEVLTYSQSDAQRDKSGRPSGRFSAERPERSVSTLKIQRTEQGDSAVYLCASEEGGTLIPNTEAFFGQGTRLTVV.

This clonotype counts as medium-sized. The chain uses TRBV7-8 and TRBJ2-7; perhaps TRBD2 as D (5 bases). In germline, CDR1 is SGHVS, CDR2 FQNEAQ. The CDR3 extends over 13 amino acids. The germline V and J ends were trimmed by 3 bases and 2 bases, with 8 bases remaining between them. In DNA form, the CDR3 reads TGTGCCAGCAGCTTCAGCGGAACCTACGAGCAGTACTTC. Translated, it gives CASSFSGTYEQYF.

CDR3 DNA sequence: TGTGCCACCAGCTCAACCCGGGGCCTTGTCTACGAGCAGTACTTC. Amino acid sequence: CATSSTRGLVYEQYF. The gene calls are TRBV15 and TRBJ2-7; D possibly uses TRBD1 or TRBD2 (5 bases each). The V gene lost 5 bases and the J gene lost 3 bases, with 17 bases spanning the gap. Germline CDR1 and CDR2: LNHNV and YYDKDF (reference sequence). CDR3 length: 15 residues.

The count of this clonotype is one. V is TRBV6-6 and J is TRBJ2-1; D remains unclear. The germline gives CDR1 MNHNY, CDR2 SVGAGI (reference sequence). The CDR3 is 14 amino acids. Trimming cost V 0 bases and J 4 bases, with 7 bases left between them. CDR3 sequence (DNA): TGTGCCAGCAGTTACTCGGTACCTTACAATGAGCAGTTCTTC. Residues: CASSYSVPYNEQFF.

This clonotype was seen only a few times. Here the CDR3 DNA reads TGTGCCAGCAGCCCTCCTATGACTGACTCCTACGAGCAGTACTTC. It is translated as CASSPPMTDSYEQYF. The V and J genes are TRBV7-4 and TRBJ2-7; no reliable D call. This CDR3 spans 15 amino acids. Germline-derived CDR1 and CDR2 are SGHVT and SQSDAQ. Trimming stripped 5 bases from V and 0 bases from J, with 14 bases between.

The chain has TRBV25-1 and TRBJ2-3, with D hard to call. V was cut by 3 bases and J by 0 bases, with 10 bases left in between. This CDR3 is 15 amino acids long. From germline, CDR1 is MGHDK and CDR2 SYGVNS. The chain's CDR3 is CASSDFPDSTDTQYF. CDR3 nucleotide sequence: TGTGCCAGCAGTGATTTCCCCGATAGCACAGATACGCAGTATTTT.

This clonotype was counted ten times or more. CDR3 DNA: TGTGCCAGCAGCTTAGCGGCAGACAATCAGCCCCAGCATTTT. Its protein is CASSLAADNQPQHF. The genes are TRBV7-6 and TRBJ1-5, with no clear D. CDR3 size: 14 residues. Germline values: CDR1 SGHVS, CDR2 FNYEAQ. Trimming shortened V by 0 bases and J by 3 bases, and 6 bases separated the two germline ends.

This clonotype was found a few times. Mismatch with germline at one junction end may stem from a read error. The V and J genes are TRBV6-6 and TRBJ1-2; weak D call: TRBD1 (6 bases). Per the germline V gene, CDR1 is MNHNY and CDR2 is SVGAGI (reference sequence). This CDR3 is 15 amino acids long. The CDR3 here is CASSYSGGAPDSVNF. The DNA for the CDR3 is TGTGCCAGCAGTTACTCGGGGGGCGCCCCGGATTCTGTGAACTTC.

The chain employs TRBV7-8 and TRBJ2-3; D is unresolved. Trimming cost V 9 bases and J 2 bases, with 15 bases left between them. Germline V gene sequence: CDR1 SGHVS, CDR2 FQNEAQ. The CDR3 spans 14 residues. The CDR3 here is CASSESGATDTQYF. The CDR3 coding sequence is TGTGCCAGTTCCGAGTCGGGTGCCACAGATACGCAGTATTTT. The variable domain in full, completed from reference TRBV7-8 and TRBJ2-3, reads GAGVSQSPRYKVAKRGQDVALRCDPISGHVSLFWYQQALGQGPEFLTYFQNEAQLDKSGLPSDRFFAERPEGSVSTLKIQRTQQEDSAVYLCASSESGATDTQYFGPGTRLTVL.

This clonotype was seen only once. The CDR3: CASSLWTGLGTGELFF. The CDR3, as DNA: TGTGCCAGTAGCTTGTGGACAGGGCTGGGGACCGGGGAGCTGTTTTTT. V usage is TRBV19 and J usage is TRBJ2-2; 8 nucleotides align to TRBD1. The CDR3 consists of 16 residues. Germline V gene data show CDR1 as LNHDA and CDR2 as SQIVND (reference sequence). Trimming cost V 6 bases and J 5 bases; bases outside gene matches: 11.

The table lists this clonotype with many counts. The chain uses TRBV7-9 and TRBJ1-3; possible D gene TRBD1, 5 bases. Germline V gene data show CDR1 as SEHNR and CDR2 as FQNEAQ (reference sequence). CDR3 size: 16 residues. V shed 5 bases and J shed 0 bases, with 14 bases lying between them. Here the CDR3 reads CASSLRDSHSGNTIYF. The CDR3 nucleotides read TGTGCCAGCAGCCTCCGGGACTCCCACTCTGGAAACACCATATATTTT.

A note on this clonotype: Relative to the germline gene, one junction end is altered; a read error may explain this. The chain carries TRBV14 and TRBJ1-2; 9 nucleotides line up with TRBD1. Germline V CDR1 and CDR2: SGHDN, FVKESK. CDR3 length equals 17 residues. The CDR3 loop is CTSSPRYRGQVDYGYTF. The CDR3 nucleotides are TGTACCAGCAGCCCCAGGTACAGGGGGCAAGTCGACTATGGCTACACCTTC.

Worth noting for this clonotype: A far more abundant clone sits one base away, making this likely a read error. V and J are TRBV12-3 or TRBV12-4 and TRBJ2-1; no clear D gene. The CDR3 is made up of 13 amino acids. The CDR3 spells CAGSLGTYNEQFF. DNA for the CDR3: TGTGCCGGCAGTTTAGGGACCTACAATGAGCAGTTCTTC.

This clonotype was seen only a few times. The DNA of the CDR3 is TGCGCCAGCAGCCAAGGGAAGCCGGCCAGCTCCTACAATGAGCAGTTCTTC. Protein: CASSQGKPASSYNEQFF. The chain uses TRBV4-3 and TRBJ2-1; D gene unclear. The germline V gene encodes CDR1 LGHNA and CDR2 YSLEER. This CDR3 has 17 residues. Trimming left V 1 base short and J 0 bases short, with 13 bases between.

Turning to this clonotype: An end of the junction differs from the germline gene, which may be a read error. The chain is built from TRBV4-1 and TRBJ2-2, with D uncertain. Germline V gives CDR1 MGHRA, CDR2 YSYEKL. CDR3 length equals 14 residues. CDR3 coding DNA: TGTGCCAGCAGCCCTCAATTAAACACCGGGGAGCTGTTTTTT. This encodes CASSPQLNTGELFF.

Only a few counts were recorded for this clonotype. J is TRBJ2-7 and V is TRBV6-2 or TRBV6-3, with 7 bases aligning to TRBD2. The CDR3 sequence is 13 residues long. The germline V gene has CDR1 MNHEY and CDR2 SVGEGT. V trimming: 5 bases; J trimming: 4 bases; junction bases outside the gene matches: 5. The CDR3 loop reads CASSPRLAYEQYV. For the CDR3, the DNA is TGTGCCAGCAGTCCCCGACTAGCTTACGAGCAGTACGTC.

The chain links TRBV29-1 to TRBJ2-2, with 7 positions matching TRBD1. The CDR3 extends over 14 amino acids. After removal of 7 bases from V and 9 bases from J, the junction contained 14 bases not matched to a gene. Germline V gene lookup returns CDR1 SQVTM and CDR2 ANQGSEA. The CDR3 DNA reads TGCAGCGCGTCAGGACAGGTCTCCAGCCGGGAGCTGTTTTTT. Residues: CSASGQVSSRELFF.

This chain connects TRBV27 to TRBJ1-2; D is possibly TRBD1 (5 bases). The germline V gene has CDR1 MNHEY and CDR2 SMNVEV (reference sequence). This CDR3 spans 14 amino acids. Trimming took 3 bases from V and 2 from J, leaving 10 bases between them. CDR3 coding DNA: TGTGCCAGCAGTTTCGCAGGGACGAACTATGGCTACACCTTC. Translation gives CASSFAGTNYGYTF.

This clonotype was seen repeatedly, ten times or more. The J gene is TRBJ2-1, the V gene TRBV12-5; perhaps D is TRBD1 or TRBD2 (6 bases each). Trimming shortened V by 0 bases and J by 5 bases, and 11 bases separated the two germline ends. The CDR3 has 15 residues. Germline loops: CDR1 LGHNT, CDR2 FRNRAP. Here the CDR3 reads CASGLVGGTNNEQFF. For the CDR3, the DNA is TGTGCTAGTGGTTTGGTCGGGGGCACCAACAATGAGCAGTTCTTC. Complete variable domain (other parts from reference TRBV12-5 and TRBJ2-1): DARVTQTPRHKVTEMGQEVTMRCQPILGHNTVFWYRQTMMQGLELLAYFRNRAPLDDSGMPKDRFSAEMPDATLATLKIQPSEPRDSAVYFCASGLVGGTNNEQFFGPGTRLTVL.

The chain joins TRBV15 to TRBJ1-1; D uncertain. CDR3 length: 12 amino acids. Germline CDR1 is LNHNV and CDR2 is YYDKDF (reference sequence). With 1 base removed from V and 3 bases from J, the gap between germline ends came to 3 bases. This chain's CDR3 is CATSRVDTEAFF. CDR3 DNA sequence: TGTGCCACCAGCAGAGTCGACACTGAAGCTTTCTTT.